These 14 T cell receptor beta chains originate from one sample sequenced in a study of blood T cell repertoires in COVID-19. Data came from immunoSEQ multiplex PCR; TCRdb stores just in-frame clones and leaves some out. The repertoire holds fewer than 400,000 clones, with more than 75% as singletons. Source material: PBMCs or T cells enriched from blood (not recorded which). These receptors came from a woman aged 50 to 60 who had recovered from COVID-19.

The chain couples TRBV5-1 to TRBJ2-1; maybe TRBD1 (5 bases). The CDR3 totals 15 residues. Per germline, CDR1 SGHRS and CDR2 YFSETQ. Trimming took 4 bases from V and 1 from J, leaving 12 bases between them. The CDR3 coding sequence is TGCGCCAGCAGCGTATTAGCAGGGTCCTACAATGAGCAGTTCTTC. Protein: CASSVLAGSYNEQFF.

The rearrangement uses TRBV2 and TRBJ1-2, with TRBD1 matching 7 bases. The ends lost 6 bases at V and 8 bases at J; junction bases unmatched: 3. The germline V gene encodes CDR1 SNHLY and CDR2 FYNNEI. The CDR3 is 11 residues long. The CDR3 reads CASSPGGGYTF. CDR3 DNA: TGTGCCAGCAGCCCAGGGGGGGGCTACACCTTC.

The CDR3 protein is CASSLFPPGGGLENTIYF. The DNA for the CDR3 is TGTGCCAGCAGTTTATTTCCCCCAGGAGGCGGCCTGGAGAACACCATATATTTT. The chain joins TRBV27 to TRBJ1-3; D unresolved. Germline values: CDR1 MNHEY, CDR2 SMNVEV (reference sequence). Deletions cut 1 base from V and 7 bases from J, with 23 bases between. The CDR3 runs 18 residues.

The chain couples TRBV7-3 to TRBJ2-3; 10 bases align to TRBD2. The ends lost 0 bases at V and 0 bases at J; junction bases unmatched: 6. Germline assignment: CDR1 SGHTA and CDR2 FQGTGA. CDR3 size: 18 residues. This CDR3 is CASSLTLRLAGSTDTQYF. CDR3 bases: TGTGCCAGCAGCTTAACGTTAAGACTAGCGGGCAGCACAGATACGCAGTATTTT.

This rearrangement joins TRBV7-2 to TRBJ2-5; D gene uncertain. Deletions cut 1 base from V and 5 bases from J, with 20 bases between. This CDR3 is built from 17 residues. Germline-derived CDR1 and CDR2 are SGHTA and FQGNSA. The CDR3 DNA reads TGTGCCAGCAGCTTAGGCGTCGTGGGTTCCTCCGGGGAGACCCAGTACTTC. This gives the protein CASSLGVVGSSGETQYF. Full variable domain (missing parts from reference TRBV7-2 and TRBJ2-5): GAGVSQSPSNKVTEKGKDVELRCDPISGHTALYWYRQSLGQGLEFLIYFQGNSAPDKSGLPSDRFSAERTGGSVSTLTIQRTQQEDSAVYLCASSLGVVGSSGETQYFGPGTRLLVL.

The chain is built from TRBV5-1 and TRBJ2-2; 10 bases line up with TRBD2. Trimming at V came to 0 bases and at J to 4 bases, leaving 9 bases not matched to a gene. The germline V gene encodes CDR1 SGHRS and CDR2 YFSETQ. This CDR3 spans 18 amino acids. Here the CDR3 reads CASSLEVLAGSVTGELFF. In nucleotides, the CDR3 is TGCGCCAGCAGCTTGGAGGTACTAGCGGGGTCAGTCACCGGGGAGCTGTTTTTT.

V is TRBV12-3 or TRBV12-4 and J is TRBJ1-1; D might be TRBD1 (6 bases). The CDR3 contains 12 residues. V was shortened by 6 bases and J by 6 bases, with 11 bases between the two germline ends. CDR3 coding DNA: TGTGCCAGCAGCGACAGGTTCGCTGAAGCTTTCTTT. Its translation is CASSDRFAEAFF.

The chain joins TRBV11-3 to TRBJ2-1; D might be TRBD2 (6 bases). CDR3 size: 15 residues. Germline V gene data show CDR1 as SGHNT and CDR2 as YENEEA. Trimming cost V 6 bases and J 5 bases, with 17 bases left between them. This CDR3 reads CASRRRGADNNEQFF. CDR3 in DNA: TGTGCCAGCAGGAGGAGGGGAGCAGATAACAATGAGCAGTTCTTC.

J is TRBJ2-2 and V is TRBV5-1, with D possibly matching TRBD2 (5 bases). Germline loops: CDR1 SGHRS, CDR2 YFSETQ. The V end lost 2 bases, the J end lost 0 bases, and 14 bases lay between the germline ends. The CDR3 totals 17 residues. CDR3 nucleotide sequence: TGCGCCAGCAGCTTAACCCTCCTCGGGACGAACACCGGGGAGCTGTTTTTT. Translated: CASSLTLLGTNTGELFF.

V and J are TRBV4-1 and TRBJ2-7; 9 bases agree with TRBD1. The CDR3 contains 12 residues. CDR1 and CDR2 (germline): MGHRA, YSYEKL. V gave up 5 bases and J gave up 5 bases; unmatched junction bases: 1. For the CDR3, the DNA is TGCGCCAGCAGCACAGGGGGCGACGAGCAGTACTTC. Protein sequence: CASSTGGDEQYF.

V is TRBV3-1 (or the pseudogene TRBV3-2) and J is TRBJ1-6; a weak D match, TRBD1 (6 bases). Trimming cost V 4 bases and J 8 bases, with 18 bases left between them. There are 16 residues in the CDR3. The germline V gene has CDR1 LGHDT and CDR2 YNNKEL (reference sequence). The CDR3 region has the DNA TGTGCCAGCAGCCCCCGGGGGGGCGAGGTGCATTCACCCCTCCACTTT. Protein sequence: CASSPRGGEVHSPLHF.

A single count supports this clone. The V call is TRBV14, the J call TRBJ2-2; 8 bases align to TRBD1. This CDR3 is built from 22 residues. V lost 0 bases to trimming and J lost 0 bases; unmatched junction nucleotides: 18. The germline gives CDR1 SGHDN, CDR2 FVKESK. The CDR3 here is CASSQDGRTLQGGDPNTGELFF. CDR3 DNA sequence: TGTGCCAGCAGCCAAGATGGTCGGACCTTACAGGGGGGAGACCCGAACACCGGGGAGCTGTTTTTT.

The chain couples TRBV29-1 to TRBJ2-1; D might be TRBD1 (6 bases). This CDR3 has 12 amino acids. Trimming stripped 4 bases from V and 7 bases from J, with 11 bases between. Germline-derived CDR1 and CDR2 are SQVTM and ANQGSEA. The chain's CDR3 is CSVASGANEQFF. In DNA form, the CDR3 reads TGCAGCGTTGCTTCAGGGGCGAATGAGCAGTTCTTC.

This chain links TRBV19 with TRBJ2-2, with 7 bases that match TRBD1. CDR1 and CDR2 from the germline V gene are LNHDA and SQIVND (reference sequence). After removal of 5 bases from V and 6 bases from J, the junction contained 9 bases not matched to a gene. This CDR3 region has 15 residues. The CDR3 here is CASSDGTVQAGELFF. CDR3 nucleotide sequence: TGTGCCAGTAGTGATGGGACAGTTCAGGCCGGGGAGCTGTTTTTT.